This TCR beta chain was identified during a study of beta chain features in type 1 diabetes. The authors reverse transcribed all of the isolated RNA, so sequencing captured expressed TCRB transcripts. Average reads for naive, central memory and regulatory T cell samples were around 4 million. Only in-frame clones appear in the TCRdb table, and some are missing; sequencing was by immunoSEQ multiplex PCR. Among hundreds of thousands of clones, approximately 15% were seen once, and the ten largest hold roughly 0.038%. Study results and caveats: For patients, the naive, central memory and Treg TCRB repertoires appeared more alike than for healthy donors.

This clone was seen only a few times. The antigen remains unidentified. The purity of all sorted populations exceeded 98%. Germline V CDR1 and CDR2: SGHTA, FQGNSA. The V segment lost 0 bases and the J segment 3 bases; nucleotides outside the gene matches: 8. CDR3 size: 17 residues. This sequence originates from a man between 25 and 39 years old in good health. The gene calls are TRBV7-2 and TRBJ2-5; 9 bases fit TRBD2. The sample taken for sequencing was naive CD4+ T cells from blood. CDR3 amino acids: CASSLAIQAGGKETQYF. The CDR3 region has the DNA TGTGCCAGCAGCTTAGCCATTCAAGCGGGGGGAAAAGAGACCCAGTACTTC.